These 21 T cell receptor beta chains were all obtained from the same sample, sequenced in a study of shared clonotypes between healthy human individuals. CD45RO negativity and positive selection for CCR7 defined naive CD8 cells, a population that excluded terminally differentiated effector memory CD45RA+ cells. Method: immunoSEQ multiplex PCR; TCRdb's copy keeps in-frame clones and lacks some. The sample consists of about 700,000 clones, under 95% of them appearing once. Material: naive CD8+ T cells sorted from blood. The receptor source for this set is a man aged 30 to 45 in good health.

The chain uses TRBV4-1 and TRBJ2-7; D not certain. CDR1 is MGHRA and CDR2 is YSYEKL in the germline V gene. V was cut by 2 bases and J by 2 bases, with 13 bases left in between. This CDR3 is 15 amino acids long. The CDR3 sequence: CASSQTPSSTYEQYF. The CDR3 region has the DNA TGCGCCAGCAGCCAAACACCGAGCTCGACCTACGAGCAGTACTTC.

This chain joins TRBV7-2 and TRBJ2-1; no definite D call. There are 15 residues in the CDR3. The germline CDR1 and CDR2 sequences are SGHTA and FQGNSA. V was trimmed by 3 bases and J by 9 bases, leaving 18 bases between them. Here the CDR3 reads CASSFGSSTTSEQFF. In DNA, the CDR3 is TGTGCCAGCAGCTTTGGTAGTAGTACCACAAGTGAGCAGTTCTTC. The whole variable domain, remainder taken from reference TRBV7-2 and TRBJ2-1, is GAGVSQSPSNKVTEKGKDVELRCDPISGHTALYWYRQSLGQGLEFLIYFQGNSAPDKSGLPSDRFSAERTGGSVSTLTIQRTQQEDSAVYLCASSFGSSTTSEQFFGPGTRLTVL.

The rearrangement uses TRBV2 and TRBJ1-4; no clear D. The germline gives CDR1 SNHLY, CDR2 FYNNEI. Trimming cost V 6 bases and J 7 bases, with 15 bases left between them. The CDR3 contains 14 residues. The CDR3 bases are TGTGCCAGCAGGGGTATCGTAAATGGTGAAAAACTGTTTTTT. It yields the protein CASRGIVNGEKLFF.

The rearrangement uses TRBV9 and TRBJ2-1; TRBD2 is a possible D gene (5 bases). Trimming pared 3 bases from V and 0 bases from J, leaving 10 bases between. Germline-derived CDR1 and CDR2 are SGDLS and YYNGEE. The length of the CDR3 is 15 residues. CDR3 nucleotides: TGTGCCAGCAGCGGGGTAGGGAGCTCCTACAATGAGCAGTTCTTC. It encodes CASSGVGSSYNEQFF.

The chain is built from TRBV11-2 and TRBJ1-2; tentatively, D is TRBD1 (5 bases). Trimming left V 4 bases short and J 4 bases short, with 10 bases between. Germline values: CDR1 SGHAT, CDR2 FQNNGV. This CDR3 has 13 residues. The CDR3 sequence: CASSSQGAYGYTF. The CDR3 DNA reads TGTGCCAGCAGCTCGCAGGGAGCCTATGGCTACACCTTC.

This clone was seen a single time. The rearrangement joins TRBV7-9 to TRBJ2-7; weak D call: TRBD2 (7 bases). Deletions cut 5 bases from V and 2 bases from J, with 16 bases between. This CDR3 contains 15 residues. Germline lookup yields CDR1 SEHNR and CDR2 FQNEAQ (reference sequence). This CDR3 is CASSPGQGRAYEQYF. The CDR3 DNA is TGTGCCAGCAGCCCGGGGCAGGGGAGGGCCTACGAGCAGTACTTC.

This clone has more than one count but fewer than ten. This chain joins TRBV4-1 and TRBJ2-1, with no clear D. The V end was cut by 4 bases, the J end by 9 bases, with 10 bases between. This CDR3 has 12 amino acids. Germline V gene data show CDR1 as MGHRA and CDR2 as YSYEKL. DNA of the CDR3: TGCGCCAGCAGCCCCGATGGCATTGAGCAGTTCTTC. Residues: CASSPDGIEQFF.

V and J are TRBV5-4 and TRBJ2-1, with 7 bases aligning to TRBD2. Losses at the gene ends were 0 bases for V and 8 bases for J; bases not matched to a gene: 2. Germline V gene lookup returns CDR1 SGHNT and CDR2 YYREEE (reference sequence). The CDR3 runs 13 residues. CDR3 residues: CASSLGGRDEQFF. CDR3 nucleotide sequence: TGTGCCAGCAGCTTGGGGGGGAGGGATGAGCAGTTCTTC.

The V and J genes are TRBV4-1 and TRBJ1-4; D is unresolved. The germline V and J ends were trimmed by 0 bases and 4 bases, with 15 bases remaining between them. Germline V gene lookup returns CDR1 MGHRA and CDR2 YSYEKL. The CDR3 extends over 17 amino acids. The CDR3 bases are TGCGCCAGCAGCCAAGAGGCCGCCCGGGGTGGTAATGAAAAACTGTTTTTT. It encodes CASSQEAARGGNEKLFF.

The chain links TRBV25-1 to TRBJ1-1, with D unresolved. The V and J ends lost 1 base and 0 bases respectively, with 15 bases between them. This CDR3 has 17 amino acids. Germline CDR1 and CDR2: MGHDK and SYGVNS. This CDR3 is CASSEWAPPRMNTEAFF. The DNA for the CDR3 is TGTGCCAGCAGTGAATGGGCCCCGCCTCGCATGAACACTGAAGCTTTCTTT.

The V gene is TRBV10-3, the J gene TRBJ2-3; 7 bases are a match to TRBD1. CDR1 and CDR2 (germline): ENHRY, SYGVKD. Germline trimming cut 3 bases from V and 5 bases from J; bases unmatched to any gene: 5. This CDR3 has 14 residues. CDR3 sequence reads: CAISEKGQEDTQYF. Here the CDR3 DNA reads TGTGCCATCAGTGAAAAAGGACAGGAAGATACGCAGTATTTT.

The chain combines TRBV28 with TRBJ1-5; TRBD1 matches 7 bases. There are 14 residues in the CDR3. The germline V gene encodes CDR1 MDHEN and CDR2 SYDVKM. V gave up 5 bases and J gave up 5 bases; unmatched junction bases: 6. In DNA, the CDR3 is TGTGCCAGCAGTCAGGGGGGACGGGATCAGCCCCAGCATTTT. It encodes CASSQGGRDQPQHF. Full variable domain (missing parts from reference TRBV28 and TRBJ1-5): DVKVTQSSRYLVKRTGEKVFLECVQDMDHENMFWYRQDPGLGLRLIYFSYDVKMKEKGDIPEGYSVSREKKERFSLILESASTNQTSMYLCASSQGGRDQPQHFGDGTRLSIL.

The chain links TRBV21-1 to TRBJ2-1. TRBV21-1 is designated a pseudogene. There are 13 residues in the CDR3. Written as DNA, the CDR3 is TGTGCCAGCAGCATAGAAGTTGGGAATGAGCAGTTCTTC. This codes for CASSIEVGNEQFF.

CDR3 in amino acids: CATSRGTGLDNEQFF. CDR3 sequence (DNA): TGTGCCACCAGCAGAGGTACGGGTTTGGATAATGAGCAGTTCTTC. The J gene is TRBJ2-1, the V gene TRBV15; no clear D. CDR1 LNHNV and CDR2 YYDKDF come from the germline V gene (reference sequence). This CDR3 region has 15 residues. V lost 1 base and J 7 bases, leaving 14 bases between the germline ends.

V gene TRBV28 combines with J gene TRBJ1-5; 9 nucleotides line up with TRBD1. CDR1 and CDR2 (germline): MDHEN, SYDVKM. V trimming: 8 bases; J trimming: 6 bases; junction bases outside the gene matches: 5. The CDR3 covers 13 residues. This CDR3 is CASGTGLGQPQHF. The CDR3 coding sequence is TGTGCCAGCGGGACAGGGTTGGGTCAGCCCCAGCATTTT.

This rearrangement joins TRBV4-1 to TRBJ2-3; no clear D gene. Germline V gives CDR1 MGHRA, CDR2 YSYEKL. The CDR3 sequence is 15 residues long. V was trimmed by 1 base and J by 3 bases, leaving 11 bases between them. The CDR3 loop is CASSQANSQTDTQYF. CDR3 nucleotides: TGCGCCAGCAGCCAAGCCAACAGCCAGACAGATACGCAGTATTTT.

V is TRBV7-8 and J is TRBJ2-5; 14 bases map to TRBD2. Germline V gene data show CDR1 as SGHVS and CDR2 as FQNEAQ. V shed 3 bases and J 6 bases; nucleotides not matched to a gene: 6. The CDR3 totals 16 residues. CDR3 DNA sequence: TGTGCCAGCAGCTTCGGGACTAGCGGGAGTTGGAAGACCCAGTACTTC. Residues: CASSFGTSGSWKTQYF.

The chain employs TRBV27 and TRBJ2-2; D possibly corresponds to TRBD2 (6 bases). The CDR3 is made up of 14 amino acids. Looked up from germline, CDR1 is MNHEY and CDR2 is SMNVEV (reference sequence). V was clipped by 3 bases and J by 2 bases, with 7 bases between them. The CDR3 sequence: CASSFSGNTGELFF. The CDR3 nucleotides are TGTGCCAGCAGTTTTAGCGGAAACACCGGGGAGCTGTTTTTT.

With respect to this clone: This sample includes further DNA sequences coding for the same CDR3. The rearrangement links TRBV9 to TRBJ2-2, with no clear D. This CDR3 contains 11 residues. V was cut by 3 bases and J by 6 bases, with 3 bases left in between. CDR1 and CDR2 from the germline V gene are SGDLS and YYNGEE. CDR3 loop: CASSAAGELFF. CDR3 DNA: TGTGCCAGCAGCGCGGCCGGGGAGCTGTTTTTT.

As DNA, the CDR3 is TGCGCCAGCAGCTCCCGCGGGGACAGGGGGATGGATGGCTACACCTTC. This encodes CASSSRGDRGMDGYTF. The chain employs TRBV5-1 and TRBJ1-2, with 11 bases aligning to TRBD1. V lost 3 bases and J lost 6; bases outside the gene matches: 10. Germline CDR1 is SGHRS and CDR2 is YFSETQ. The CDR3 contains 16 residues.

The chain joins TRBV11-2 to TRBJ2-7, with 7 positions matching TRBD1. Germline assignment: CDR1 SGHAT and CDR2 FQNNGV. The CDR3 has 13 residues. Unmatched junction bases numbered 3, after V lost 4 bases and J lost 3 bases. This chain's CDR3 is CASSSGQVYEQYF. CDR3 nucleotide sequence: TGTGCCAGCAGCTCCGGACAGGTCTACGAGCAGTACTTC.